The 12 T cell receptor beta chains listed next were all sequenced from one sample in a study of response to subunit inactivated influenza vaccine. From the RT-PCR reads, TCRdb called clonotypes with MiXCR, one entry per CDR3 protein. The table includes 650,000 to 800,000 distinct CDR3 sequences, about 15% detected once. Sequencing was performed on PBMCs from blood, taken about 14 days before vaccination. The receptors derive from a man between 45 and 60 years old who received an inactivated influenza vaccine.

The rearrangement joins TRBV20-1 to TRBJ2-5, with no clear D. This CDR3 region has 14 residues. Between the trimmed V and J ends, which lost 2 bases and 2 bases, there was a span of 12 bases. Germline V CDR1 and CDR2: DFQATT, SNEGSKA (reference sequence). The CDR3 sequence: CSARTTVNQETQYF. In DNA form, the CDR3 reads TGCAGTGCTAGAACCACCGTGAATCAAGAGACCCAGTACTTC.

The chain joins TRBV30 to TRBJ2-4, with D perhaps matching TRBD2 (5 bases). From germline, CDR1 is GTSNPN and CDR2 SVGIG (reference sequence). The CDR3 consists of 13 residues. Trimming cost V 0 bases and J 8 bases, with 11 bases left between them. CDR3 loop: CAWSVGSVYIQYF. CDR3 DNA sequence: TGTGCCTGGAGTGTAGGGAGCGTTTACATTCAGTACTTC.

This clonotype was detected only a few times. The V call is TRBV18, the J call TRBJ1-1; D gene unclear. In germline, CDR1 is KGHSH, CDR2 LQKENI. Trimming removed 5 bases from V and 1 base from J, with 11 bases in between. The CDR3 spans 14 residues. The CDR3 reads CASSSRTANTEAFF. The CDR3 nucleotides read TGTGCCAGCTCATCAAGGACGGCGAACACTGAAGCTTTCTTT.

This clonotype was seen a handful of times. This chain connects TRBV6-2 or TRBV6-3 to TRBJ2-1; D might be TRBD1 (6 bases). The CDR3 contains 16 residues. Per germline, CDR1 MNHEY and CDR2 SVGEGT. The V end was cut by 2 bases, the J end by 0 bases, with 11 bases between. The CDR3 is CASSYDLQGSYNEQFF. DNA for the CDR3: TGTGCCAGCAGTTACGACCTACAGGGCTCCTACAATGAGCAGTTCTTC.

The V gene is TRBV7-8, the J gene TRBJ2-5; no clear D. Trimming cost V 3 bases and J 3 bases, with 14 bases left between them. CDR1 and CDR2 from the germline V gene are SGHVS and FQNEAQ. This CDR3 spans 15 amino acids. CDR3 nucleotide sequence: TGTGCCAGCAGCTTCGGACGGCGGATTGAAGAGACCCAGTACTTC. Amino acids: CASSFGRRIEETQYF.

This clonotype was counted only a few times. The chain links TRBV11-2 to TRBJ2-7; D remains ambiguous. Germline V gives CDR1 SGHAT, CDR2 FQNNGV. The CDR3 is made up of 15 amino acids. V dropped 1 base and J dropped 0 bases, with 10 bases sitting between them. CDR3 bases: TGTGCCAGCAGCTTAGGGGCTAGTAACTCCTACGAGCAGTACTTC. It is translated as CASSLGASNSYEQYF. Drawing the rest from reference TRBV11-2 and TRBJ2-7, the complete variable domain is EAGVAQSPRYKIIEKRQSVAFWCNPISGHATLYWYQQILGQGPKLLIQFQNNGVVDDSQLPKDRFSAERLKGVDSTLKIQPAKLEDSAVYLCASSLGASNSYEQYFGPGTRLTVT.

V usage is TRBV14 and J usage is TRBJ2-3; TRBD1 or TRBD2 may be the D gene (5 bases each). This CDR3 region has 15 residues. CDR1 SGHDN and CDR2 FVKESK come from the germline V gene. V lost 0 bases and J 4 bases, leaving 11 bases between the germline ends. CDR3 nucleotide sequence: TGTGCCAGCAGCCAAGATGGGGGAAAAGCAGATACGCAGTATTTT. Residues: CASSQDGGKADTQYF.

The sample holds a few counts of this clonotype. J is TRBJ2-5 and V is TRBV7-2; 8 bases match TRBD2. The ends lost 4 bases at V and 5 bases at J; junction bases unmatched: 15. Germline values: CDR1 SGHTA, CDR2 FQGNSA. The CDR3 spans 17 residues. The CDR3 bases are TGTGCCAGCAGCTACGAAAGGCGTAGCGGGGACTCGGAGACCCAGTACTTC. It specifies CASSYERRSGDSETQYF.

A few counts support this clonotype. The CDR3 nucleotides read TGTGCCAGCAGCTTGGGGGATTTCGCGAACACCGGGGAGCTGTTTTTT. Encoded protein: CASSLGDFANTGELFF. The chain is built from TRBV5-4 and TRBJ2-2; unclear D gene. CDR1 SGHNT and CDR2 YYREEE come from the germline V gene (reference sequence). The V end was cut by 0 bases, the J end by 0 bases, with 9 bases between. The CDR3 consists of 16 residues.

The rearrangement uses TRBV5-1 and TRBJ2-3, with D perhaps assigned TRBD1 or TRBD2 (5 bases each). The CDR3 has 16 residues. CDR1 and CDR2 from the germline V gene are SGHRS and YFSETQ. V lost 5 bases and J 1 base, leaving 17 bases between the germline ends. The CDR3 DNA is TGCGCCAGCAGTCACTCCTGGCCGGGACGCACAGATACGCAGTATTTT. Amino acids: CASSHSWPGRTDTQYF.

In its sample, this clonotype was seen a few times. The chain recombines TRBV15 with TRBJ2-7; D remains unclear. Trimming cost V 0 bases and J 0 bases, with 9 bases left between them. CDR1 is LNHNV, CDR2 YYDKDF, per germline (reference sequence). The CDR3 totals 15 residues. The chain's CDR3 is CATSRESHVSYEQYF. The CDR3 coding sequence is TGTGCCACCAGCAGAGAAAGTCACGTCTCCTACGAGCAGTACTTC. The full variable domain, completed using reference TRBV15 and TRBJ2-7, is DAMVIQNPRYQVTQFGKPVTLSCSQTLNHNVMYWYQQKSSQAPKLLFHYYDKDFNNEADTPDNFQSRRPNTSFCFLDIRSPGLGDTAMYLCATSRESHVSYEQYFGPGTRLTVT.

This clonotype was counted at least ten times. The chain uses TRBV28 and TRBJ2-7; D may be TRBD1 (5 bases). This CDR3 contains 18 residues. Trimming removed 4 bases at V and 3 bases at J, with 25 bases between. Per germline, CDR1 MDHEN and CDR2 SYDVKM. The DNA for the CDR3 is TGTGCCAGCAGTTACGAGCAGGGCAGGTGGCCCTCGGACTACGAGCAGTACTTC. The encoded protein is CASSYEQGRWPSDYEQYF. Looking up the rest from reference TRBV28 and TRBJ2-7 gives the full variable domain: DVKVTQSSRYLVKRTGEKVFLECVQDMDHENMFWYRQDPGLGLRLIYFSYDVKMKEKGDIPEGYSVSREKKERFSLILESASTNQTSMYLCASSYEQGRWPSDYEQYFGPGTRLTVT.